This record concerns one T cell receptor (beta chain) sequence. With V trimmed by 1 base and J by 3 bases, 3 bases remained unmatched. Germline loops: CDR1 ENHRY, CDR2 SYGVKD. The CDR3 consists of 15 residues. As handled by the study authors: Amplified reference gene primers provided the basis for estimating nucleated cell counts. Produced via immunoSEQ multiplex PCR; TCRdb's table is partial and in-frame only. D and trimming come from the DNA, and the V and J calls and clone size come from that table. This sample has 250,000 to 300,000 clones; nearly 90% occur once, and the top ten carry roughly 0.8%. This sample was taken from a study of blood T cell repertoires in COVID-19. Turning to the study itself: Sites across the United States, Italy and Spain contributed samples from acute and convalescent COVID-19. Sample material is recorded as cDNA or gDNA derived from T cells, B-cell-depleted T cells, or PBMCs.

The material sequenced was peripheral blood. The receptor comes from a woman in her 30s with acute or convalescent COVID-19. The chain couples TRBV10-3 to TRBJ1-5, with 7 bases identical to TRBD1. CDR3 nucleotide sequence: TGTGCCATCAGTGAGTTTGGGACAGCCAATCAGCCCCAGCATTTT. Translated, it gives CAISEFGTANQPQHF.